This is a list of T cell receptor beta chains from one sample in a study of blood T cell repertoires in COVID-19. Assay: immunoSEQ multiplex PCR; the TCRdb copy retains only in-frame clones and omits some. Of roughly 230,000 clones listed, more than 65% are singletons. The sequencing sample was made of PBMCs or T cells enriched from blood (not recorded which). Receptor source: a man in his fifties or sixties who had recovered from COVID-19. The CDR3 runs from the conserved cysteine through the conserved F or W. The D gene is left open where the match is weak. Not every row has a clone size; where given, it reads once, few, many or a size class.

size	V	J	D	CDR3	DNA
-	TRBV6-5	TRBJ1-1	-	CASSYDGSGTEAFF	TGTGCCAGCAGTTACGACGGGAGCGGGACTGAAGCTTTCTTT
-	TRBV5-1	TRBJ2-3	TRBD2	CASTPGGGTDTQYF	TGCGCCAGCACCCCGGGGGGGGGCACAGATACGCAGTATTTT
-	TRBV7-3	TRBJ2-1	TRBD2	CASSPSGGAPEQFF	TGTGCCAGCAGCCCTAGCGGGGGGGCCCCTGAGCAGTTCTTC
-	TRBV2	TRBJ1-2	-	CASMGQNGYGYTF	TGTGCCAGCATGGGACAAAACGGCTATGGCTACACCTTC
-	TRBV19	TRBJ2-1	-	CASTGLEEAYNEQFF	TGTGCCAGTACCGGATTAGAGGAGGCCTACAATGAGCAGTTCTTC
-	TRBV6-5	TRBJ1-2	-	CASSYDGGKGGYTF	TGTGCCAGCAGTTACGATGGGGGCAAGGGTGGCTACACCTTC
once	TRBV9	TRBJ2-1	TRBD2	CASSLKSAGGLEQFF	TGTGCCAGCAGCCTGAAATCAGCGGGAGGGCTTGAGCAGTTCTTC
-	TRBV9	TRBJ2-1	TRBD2	CASSPHPGLAGPSSYNEQFF	TGTGCCAGCAGCCCGCATCCGGGACTAGCGGGCCCGAGCTCCTACAATGAGCAGTTCTTC
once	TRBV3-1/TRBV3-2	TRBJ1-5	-	CASSQAAGSQPQHF	TGTGCCAGCAGCCAAGCGGCGGGGAGTCAGCCCCAGCATTTT
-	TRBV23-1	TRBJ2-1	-	CASPIRRQKQFF	TGCGCCAGCCCCATTCGCCGACAGAAGCAGTTCTTC
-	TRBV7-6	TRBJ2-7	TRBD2	CASSSRGGDYEQYF	TGTGCCAGCAGCTCCCGGGGGGGGGACTACGAGCAGTACTTC
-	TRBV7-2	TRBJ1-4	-	CASSLAIWAGYDEKLFF	TGTGCCAGCAGCTTAGCAATCTGGGCAGGTTATGATGAAAAACTGTTTTTT